The rows below give T cell receptor beta chains drawn from one sample of a study of sequential checkpoint blockade in melanoma. Sequencing used immunoSEQ multiplex PCR; TCRdb keeps in-frame clones, though not all of them. The table shows roughly 23,000 clones, with approximately 79% occurring only once. This material consisted of CD8+ T cells sorted from blood (inferred from file names), taken from a patient given nivolumab and ipilimumab in sequence. These receptors were obtained from a human donor with melanoma. The CDR3 runs from the conserved cysteine through the conserved F or W. Fields, in order: clone size, J gene, CDR3 length, V gene, D gene, CDR3 protein, CDR3 DNA. The D gene is left open where the match is weak. Clone size is shown for a subset of rows, as once, few, many or a class of expanded clone.

clone_size: once; j_call: TRBJ2-1; cdr3_length: 15; v_call: TRBV4-1; d_call: TRBD2; cdr3_aa: CASSLTSGRAGEQFF; cdr3_nt: TGCGCCAGCAGTCTCACTAGCGGGAGGGCCGGTGAGCAGTTCTTC
clone_size: -; j_call: TRBJ1-2; cdr3_length: 17; v_call: TRBV4-3; d_call: TRBD1; cdr3_aa: CASSQDWGTGFPYGYTF; cdr3_nt: TGCGCCAGCAGCCAAGATTGGGGGACAGGGTTCCCCTATGGCTACACCTTC
clone_size: once; j_call: TRBJ2-1; cdr3_length: 15; v_call: TRBV4-3; d_call: TRBD2; cdr3_aa: CASSQGTSGYNEQFF; cdr3_nt: TGCGCCAGCAGCCAAGGGACTAGCGGGTACAATGAGCAGTTCTTC
clone_size: -; j_call: TRBJ2-1; cdr3_length: 13; v_call: TRBV25-1; d_call: TRBD1; cdr3_aa: CASKQGDYNEQFF; cdr3_nt: TGTGCCAGCAAACAGGGGGATTACAATGAGCAGTTCTTC
clone_size: -; j_call: TRBJ1-4; cdr3_length: 12; v_call: TRBV4-1; d_call: -; cdr3_aa: CASKGGNEKLFF; cdr3_nt: TGCGCCAGCAAGGGGGGGAATGAAAAACTGTTTTTT
clone_size: -; j_call: TRBJ1-3; cdr3_length: 15; v_call: TRBV4-3; d_call: -; cdr3_aa: CASSQDPGSGNTIYF; cdr3_nt: TGCGCCAGCAGCCAAGATCCGGGTTCTGGAAACACCATATATTTT
clone_size: -; j_call: TRBJ2-7; cdr3_length: 14; v_call: TRBV7-9; d_call: -; cdr3_aa: CASSLDWGAYEQYF; cdr3_nt: TGTGCCAGCAGCTTAGATTGGGGGGCCTACGAGCAGTACTTC
clone_size: -; j_call: TRBJ2-7; cdr3_length: 14; v_call: TRBV6-4; d_call: TRBD1; cdr3_aa: CASSEGQGSNEQYF; cdr3_nt: TGTGCCAGCAGTGAAGGACAGGGCTCCAACGAGCAGTACTTC
clone_size: -; j_call: TRBJ1-3; cdr3_length: 14; v_call: TRBV19; d_call: -; cdr3_aa: CASTFGGFGNTIYF; cdr3_nt: TGTGCCAGCACTTTTGGGGGCTTTGGAAACACCATATATTTT
clone_size: -; j_call: TRBJ1-1; cdr3_length: 14; v_call: TRBV2; d_call: -; cdr3_aa: CASSDYRRNTEAFF; cdr3_nt: TGTGCCAGCAGTGATTACAGGCGGAACACTGAAGCTTTCTTT
clone_size: -; j_call: TRBJ2-3; cdr3_length: 14; v_call: TRBV5-4; d_call: -; cdr3_aa: CASSLSGVEDTQYF; cdr3_nt: TGTGCCAGCAGCTTGTCGGGGGTTGAGGATACGCAGTATTTT
clone_size: -; j_call: TRBJ2-1; cdr3_length: 15; v_call: TRBV7-2; d_call: -; cdr3_aa: CASSHATSSYNEQFF; cdr3_nt: TGTGCCAGCAGCCACGCGACAAGCTCCTACAATGAGCAGTTCTTC
clone_size: few; j_call: TRBJ1-1; cdr3_length: 14; v_call: TRBV4-1; d_call: TRBD1; cdr3_aa: CASSEALTGVEAFF; cdr3_nt: TGCGCCAGCAGCGAAGCCTTGACAGGGGTTGAAGCTTTCTTT
clone_size: -; j_call: TRBJ1-2; cdr3_length: 17; v_call: TRBV4-3; d_call: TRBD1; cdr3_aa: CASSQVAYHRGDHGYTF; cdr3_nt: TGCGCCAGCAGCCAAGTTGCTTACCACAGGGGGGATCATGGCTACACCTTC
clone_size: -; j_call: TRBJ2-7; cdr3_length: 13; v_call: TRBV19; d_call: -; cdr3_aa: CASSIRLGPEQYF; cdr3_nt: TGTGCCAGTAGTATACGCCTTGGGCCGGAGCAGTACTTC
clone_size: -; j_call: TRBJ2-3; cdr3_length: 16; v_call: TRBV9; d_call: TRBD2; cdr3_aa: CASSAGTSGLGDTQYF; cdr3_nt: TGTGCCAGCAGCGCCGGGACTAGCGGGCTGGGAGATACGCAGTATTTT
clone_size: few; j_call: TRBJ2-7; cdr3_length: 15; v_call: TRBV4-3; d_call: -; cdr3_aa: CASSRGLTRSYEQYF; cdr3_nt: TGCGCCAGCAGCCGGGGACTCACCAGGTCCTACGAGCAGTACTTC
clone_size: medium-sized; j_call: TRBJ2-7; cdr3_length: 13; v_call: TRBV23-1; d_call: -; cdr3_aa: CASSRGRVYEQYF; cdr3_nt: TGCGCCAGCAGTCGAGGCAGGGTCTACGAGCAGTACTTC
clone_size: -; j_call: TRBJ2-7; cdr3_length: 16; v_call: TRBV28; d_call: -; cdr3_aa: CASSLRPPPSSYEQYF; cdr3_nt: TGTGCCAGCAGTTTAAGGCCCCCACCTAGCTCCTACGAGCAGTACTTC
clone_size: -; j_call: TRBJ2-1; cdr3_length: 16; v_call: TRBV27; d_call: TRBD2; cdr3_aa: CASRLLAGEFDNEQFF; cdr3_nt: TGTGCCAGCAGATTGCTAGCGGGAGAGTTCGACAATGAGCAGTTCTTC
clone_size: -; j_call: TRBJ2-7; cdr3_length: 14; v_call: TRBV4-3; d_call: -; cdr3_aa: CASSQDLGGREQYF; cdr3_nt: TGCGCCAGCAGCCAAGATCTGGGGGGGCGCGAGCAGTACTTC
clone_size: -; j_call: TRBJ2-1; cdr3_length: 14; v_call: TRBV9; d_call: TRBD2; cdr3_aa: CASSTRTSFNEQFF; cdr3_nt: TGTGCCAGCAGCACCAGGACTAGCTTCAATGAGCAGTTCTTC
clone_size: few; j_call: TRBJ1-4; cdr3_length: 15; v_call: TRBV27; d_call: TRBD1; cdr3_aa: CASSPRTGTNEKLFF; cdr3_nt: TGTGCCAGCAGTCCTAGGACAGGAACTAATGAAAAACTGTTTTTT
clone_size: once; j_call: TRBJ2-7; cdr3_length: 13; v_call: TRBV29-1; d_call: TRBD1; cdr3_aa: CSVDIGGTYEQYF; cdr3_nt: TGCAGCGTTGACATAGGGGGCACCTACGAGCAGTACTTC
clone_size: -; j_call: TRBJ2-7; cdr3_length: 13; v_call: TRBV5-1; d_call: TRBD1; cdr3_aa: CASSYGTAYEQYF; cdr3_nt: TGCGCCAGCAGCTACGGGACAGCCTACGAGCAGTACTTC
clone_size: -; j_call: TRBJ2-5; cdr3_length: 14; v_call: TRBV2; d_call: TRBD1; cdr3_aa: CAGLGTGRSRAQYF; cdr3_nt: TGTGCCGGCCTTGGGACAGGACGGAGCAGGGCCCAGTACTTC
clone_size: -; j_call: TRBJ2-7; cdr3_length: 14; v_call: TRBV28; d_call: -; cdr3_aa: CASSLSGGQNEQYF; cdr3_nt: TGTGCCAGCAGTTTATCGGGGGGCCAGAACGAGCAGTACTTC
clone_size: few; j_call: TRBJ1-2; cdr3_length: 13; v_call: TRBV2; d_call: -; cdr3_aa: CASSSRRGYGYTF; cdr3_nt: TGTGCCAGCAGCTCCCGACGGGGCTATGGCTACACCTTC
clone_size: -; j_call: TRBJ1-2; cdr3_length: 12; v_call: TRBV7-9; d_call: -; cdr3_aa: CASSTVNYGYTF; cdr3_nt: TGTGCCAGCAGTACAGTTAACTATGGCTACACCTTC
clone_size: -; j_call: TRBJ2-5; cdr3_length: 18; v_call: TRBV10-3; d_call: TRBD2; cdr3_aa: CAISVGQGGLADKETQYF; cdr3_nt: TGTGCCATCAGTGTAGGACAGGGAGGACTAGCGGATAAAGAGACCCAGTACTTC
clone_size: -; j_call: TRBJ1-1; cdr3_length: 13; v_call: TRBV27; d_call: TRBD1; cdr3_aa: CASSHRGPTEAFF; cdr3_nt: TGTGCCAGCAGCCACAGGGGGCCCACTGAAGCTTTCTTT